Below, 4 T cell receptor beta chains from the same sample are listed, as sequenced in a study of T-cell memory formation after mild COVID-19. MiXCR, applied by TCRdb to the 5' RACE reads, yields one record per CDR3 protein. The table has tens of thousands of distinct CDR3 sequences, approximately 15% seen once; the top ten hold about a third. Sequenced: PBMCs or a T cell subset sorted from them (not recorded which). The receptors here all came from an adult woman who had mild COVID-19 (a few samples of this study predate the infection). Cell type and time point are not known.

The chain carries TRBV9 and TRBJ1-2, with no clear D. The CDR3 has 13 amino acids. Germline values: CDR1 SGDLS, CDR2 YYNGEE. With 3 bases removed from V and 6 bases from J, the gap between germline ends came to 12 bases. The CDR3 is CASSDGAGNGYTF. CDR3 in DNA: TGTGCCAGCAGCGACGGAGCCGGGAATGGCTACACCTTC.

This clonotype was counted between two and nine times. J is TRBJ2-1 and V is TRBV24-1; the match to TRBD1 covers 7 bases. V lost 2 bases to trimming and J lost 2 bases; unmatched junction nucleotides: 8. CDR1 is KGHDR and CDR2 is SFDVKD in the germline V gene. The CDR3 sequence is 17 residues long. CDR3 in DNA: TGTGCCACCAGTGATTCCACCGGACAGGCACCCTACAATGAGCAGTTCTTC. Its protein product is CATSDSTGQAPYNEQFF.

The J gene is TRBJ1-2, the V gene TRBV6-4, with 9 bases that match TRBD1. Germline trimming cut 5 bases from V and 4 bases from J; bases unmatched to any gene: 5. The CDR3 loop spans 14 amino acids. The germline CDR1 and CDR2 sequences are MRHNA and SNTAGT. The CDR3 spells CASSPGQGTYGYTF. The CDR3 nucleotides read TGTGCCAGCAGTCCCGGACAGGGGACCTATGGCTACACCTTC.

The chain recombines TRBV7-8 with TRBJ2-7, with 8 nucleotides matching TRBD2. After removal of 1 base from V and 1 base from J, the junction contained 9 bases not matched to a gene. CDR3 length equals 17 residues. Germline lookup yields CDR1 SGHVS and CDR2 FQNEAQ. The CDR3 region has the DNA TGTGCCAGCAGCTTAGAGCATAGCGGGACGGATTCCTACGAGCAGTACTTC. Translation gives CASSLEHSGTDSYEQYF.